This T cell receptor (beta chain) originates from a study of chemoradiotherapy in HPV16-positive cancers. This clone was counted a few times. Antigen unknown. Findings and caveats of the study: During treatment, candidate HPV-specific clones and E7-related motifs expanded in tumor.

The repertoire was sequenced with immunoSEQ multiplex PCR; TCRdb's copy has only in-frame clones and lacks some. The sample includes about 6,600 clones, roughly 80% seen only once; the top ten take 5.5% to 9%. The V segment lost 5 bases and the J segment 4 bases; nucleotides outside the gene matches: 3. The CDR3 consists of 12 residues. Germline lookup yields CDR1 GTSNPN and CDR2 SVGIG (reference sequence). The V and J genes are TRBV30 and TRBJ2-5; 8 bases line up with TRBD2. This clonotype originated in a human donor with HPV-associated anogenital cancer. The sample was tumor tissue, taken from a patient who underwent chemoradiotherapy. CDR3 region: CAWARGGETQYF. The CDR3, as DNA: TGTGCCTGGGCTCGGGGGGGAGAGACCCAGTACTTC. The full variable domain, rest sourced from reference TRBV30 and TRBJ2-5, is SQTIHQWPATLVQPVGSPLSLECTVEGTSNPNLYWYRQAAGRGLQLLFYSVGIGQISSEVPQNLSASRPQDRQFILSSKKLLLSDSGFYLCAWARGGETQYFGPGTRLLVL.